These 18 T cell receptor beta chains were all obtained from the same sample, sequenced in a study of blood T cell repertoires in COVID-19. Clones were read by immunoSEQ multiplex PCR, and TCRdb kept only the in-frame ones, dropping some. The table has hundreds of thousands of clones, almost 90% seen once. Sequenced input: peripheral blood. These receptors were obtained from an elderly man with acute or convalescent COVID-19.

V gene TRBV7-6 combines with J gene TRBJ1-3; no clear D. Per germline, CDR1 SGHVS and CDR2 FNYEAQ. Trimming left V 1 base short and J 0 bases short, with 7 bases between. This CDR3 region has 15 residues. CDR3 amino acids: CASSLGAGSGNTIYF. The CDR3 nucleotides read TGTGCCAGCAGCTTAGGTGCCGGCTCTGGAAACACCATATATTTT.

The chain combines TRBV6-6 with TRBJ2-7; TRBD1 matches at 8 bases. Losses at the gene ends were 6 bases for V and 4 bases for J; bases not matched to a gene: 8. The CDR3 has 14 residues. From germline, CDR1 is MNHNY and CDR2 SVGAGI (reference sequence). Here the CDR3 reads CASSPSGQAYEQYF. The DNA for the CDR3 is TGTGCCAGCAGCCCCTCGGGACAGGCTTACGAGCAGTACTTC.

V usage is TRBV29-1 and J usage is TRBJ1-5; D is possibly TRBD1 (5 bases). This CDR3 has 12 amino acids. V was cut by 7 bases and J by 4 bases, with 11 bases left in between. CDR1 is SQVTM and CDR2 is ANQGSEA in the germline V gene. The CDR3 DNA is TGCAGCGCTGGACACCTAAATCAGCCCCAGCATTTT. It yields the protein CSAGHLNQPQHF.

CDR3 nucleotide sequence: TGTGCCAGCAGCTCGGGGGGGTTCCAAGAGACCCAGTACTTC. This translates into CASSSGGFQETQYF. The chain links TRBV11-2 to TRBJ2-5; 8 nucleotides match TRBD2. The CDR3 totals 14 residues. CDR1 is SGHAT, CDR2 FQNNGV, per germline. Unmatched junction bases numbered 2, after V lost 4 bases and J lost 1 base.

The chain has TRBV28 and TRBJ2-7; a possible D gene is TRBD2 (7 bases). This CDR3 has 16 amino acids. The V and J ends lost 7 bases and 0 bases respectively, with 19 bases between them. Germline CDR1 and CDR2: MDHEN and SYDVKM. CDR3 sequence reads: CASTQGGVASSYEQYF. In DNA, the CDR3 is TGTGCCAGCACCCAAGGGGGGGTCGCAAGCTCCTACGAGCAGTACTTC.

V usage is TRBV5-1 and J usage is TRBJ2-6; D is possibly TRBD1 (6 bases). The V gene's germline CDR1 is SGHRS and CDR2 YFSETQ. The CDR3 is 15 residues long. V lost 1 base to trimming and J lost 6 bases, with 11 bases between them. The CDR3 nucleotides read TGCGCCAGCAGCTTGTCAGGGGAAAAGGCCAACGTCCTGACTTTC. It specifies CASSLSGEKANVLTF.

This chain connects TRBV7-6 to TRBJ2-2, with 12 nucleotides matching TRBD2. After removal of 5 bases from V and 4 bases from J, the junction contained 8 bases not matched to a gene. From germline, CDR1 is SGHVS and CDR2 FNYEAQ. CDR3 size: 17 residues. The CDR3 DNA is TGTGCCAGCAGCACCGTGACTAGCGGGAGATCCACCGGGGAGCTGTTTTTT. Its translation: CASSTVTSGRSTGELFF.

The gene calls are TRBV11-2 and TRBJ1-1; tentative D call: TRBD1 (5 bases). Germline V gives CDR1 SGHAT, CDR2 FQNNGV. V shed 5 bases and J shed 10 bases, with 26 bases lying between them. The CDR3 length is 16 residues. The CDR3 spells CASSPQKRGWGVLAFF. DNA for the CDR3: TGTGCCAGCAGCCCTCAAAAGAGAGGTTGGGGGGTATTAGCTTTCTTT.

This chain joins TRBV6-5 and TRBJ1-3; D gene unclear. Germline V lookup: CDR1 MNHEY, CDR2 SVGAGI. The germline V and J ends were trimmed by 0 bases and 0 bases, with 9 bases remaining between them. This CDR3 region has 16 residues. The CDR3 sequence is CASSYSRSPSGNTIYF. As DNA, the CDR3 is TGTGCCAGCAGTTACTCTAGATCCCCCTCTGGAAACACCATATATTTT.

The chain employs TRBV6-5 and TRBJ2-1; TRBD2 aligns across 12 bases. The CDR3 runs to 14 residues. Germline CDR1 is MNHEY and CDR2 is SVGAGI. V dropped 6 bases and J dropped 6; count of bases not matched to a gene: 3. Written as DNA, the CDR3 is TGTGCCAGCAGAACTAGCGGGAGGCTCAATGAGCAGTTCTTC. Residues: CASRTSGRLNEQFF.

The CDR3 spells CASSPRDQETQYF. CDR3 bases: TGTGCCAGCAGCCCACGGGATCAGGAGACCCAGTACTTC. This rearrangement joins TRBV7-9 to TRBJ2-5; possibly TRBD2 for D (5 bases). Trimming took 5 bases from V and 5 from J, leaving 12 bases between them. CDR1 is SEHNR and CDR2 is FQNEAQ in the germline V gene (reference sequence). The CDR3 extends over 13 amino acids.

The rearrangement links TRBV19 to TRBJ1-2; 9 bases are shared with TRBD1. J lost 8 bases, V lost 4 bases, and 8 bases had no gene match. This CDR3 spans 14 amino acids. The germline CDR1 and CDR2 sequences are LNHDA and SQIVND (reference sequence). The CDR3, as DNA: TGTGCCAGTAGTAGCCGGGACAGGGATGGAGGCTACACCTTC. It encodes CASSSRDRDGGYTF.

This clone came up once. The DNA of the CDR3 is TGTGCCAGTAGTACCGACAGGGCCAGGAACACTGAAGCTTTCTTT. This sequence encodes CASSTDRARNTEAFF. The chain employs TRBV19 and TRBJ1-1; 7 nucleotides align to TRBD1. With 4 bases clipped from V and 1 base from J, the junction kept 6 bases outside the gene matches. Per germline, CDR1 LNHDA and CDR2 SQIVND (reference sequence). This CDR3 spans 15 amino acids.

V and J are TRBV5-1 and TRBJ2-7, with D uncertain. V was trimmed by 3 bases and J by 3 bases, leaving 10 bases between them. This CDR3 comprises 13 residues. Germline V lookup: CDR1 SGHRS, CDR2 YFSETQ. The CDR3 DNA is TGCGCCAGCAGCTCCTCGGAGTTCTACGAGCAGTACTTC. It encodes CASSSSEFYEQYF. The whole variable domain, filled in from reference TRBV5-1 and TRBJ2-7, reads KAGVTQTPRYLIKTRGQQVTLSCSPISGHRSVSWYQQTPGQGLQFLFEYFSETQRNKGNFPGRFSGRQFSNSRSEMNVSTLELGDSALYLCASSSSEFYEQYFGPGTRLTVT.

The CDR3 region is CASSVGNSGNQPQHF. The CDR3, as DNA: TGTGCCAGCAGCGTAGGAAACAGTGGCAATCAGCCCCAGCATTTT. J is TRBJ1-5 and V is TRBV9, with no clear D. Germline V CDR1 and CDR2: SGDLS, YYNGEE. V lost 0 bases and J 2 bases, leaving 9 bases between the germline ends. This CDR3 region has 15 residues.

This clone was seen more than once but under ten times. The chain carries TRBV5-1 and TRBJ2-6; 7 nucleotides align to TRBD1. This CDR3 comprises 14 residues. Germline loops: CDR1 SGHRS, CDR2 YFSETQ. Trimming took 6 bases from V and 2 from J; bases not matched to a gene: 2. As DNA, the CDR3 is TGCGCCAGCAACCAGGGGGCTGGGGCCAACGTCCTGACTTTC. Translation gives CASNQGAGANVLTF.

The J gene is TRBJ1-2, the V gene TRBV6-6; no definite D call. The CDR3 sequence is 13 residues long. Per the germline V gene, CDR1 is MNHNY and CDR2 is SVGAGI (reference sequence). The V end lost 2 bases, the J end lost 6 bases, and 10 bases lay between the germline ends. In DNA form, the CDR3 reads TGTGCCAGCAGTTACGCCAACATGGATGGCTACACCTTC. Amino acid sequence: CASSYANMDGYTF.

This chain uses TRBV12-3 or TRBV12-4 with TRBJ2-1, with D perhaps TRBD2 (6 bases). V was pared by 4 bases and J by 10 bases, with 11 bases between. There are 12 residues in the CDR3. This chain's CDR3 is CASSSPGREQFF. CDR3 coding DNA: TGTGCCAGCAGTTCCCCAGGGAGGGAGCAGTTCTTC.